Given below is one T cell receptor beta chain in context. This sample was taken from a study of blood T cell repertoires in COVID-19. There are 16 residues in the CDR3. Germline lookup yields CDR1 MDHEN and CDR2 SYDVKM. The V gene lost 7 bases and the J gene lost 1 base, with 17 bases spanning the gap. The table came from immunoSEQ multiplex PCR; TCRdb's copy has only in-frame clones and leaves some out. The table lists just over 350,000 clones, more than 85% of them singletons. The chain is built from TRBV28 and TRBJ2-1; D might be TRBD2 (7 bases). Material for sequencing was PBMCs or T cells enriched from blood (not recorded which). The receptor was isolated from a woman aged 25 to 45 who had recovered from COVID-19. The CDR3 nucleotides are TGTGCCAGCATTGGGGGGGGCGGGAGTTCCTACAATGAGCAGTTCTTC. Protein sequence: CASIGGGGSSYNEQFF.